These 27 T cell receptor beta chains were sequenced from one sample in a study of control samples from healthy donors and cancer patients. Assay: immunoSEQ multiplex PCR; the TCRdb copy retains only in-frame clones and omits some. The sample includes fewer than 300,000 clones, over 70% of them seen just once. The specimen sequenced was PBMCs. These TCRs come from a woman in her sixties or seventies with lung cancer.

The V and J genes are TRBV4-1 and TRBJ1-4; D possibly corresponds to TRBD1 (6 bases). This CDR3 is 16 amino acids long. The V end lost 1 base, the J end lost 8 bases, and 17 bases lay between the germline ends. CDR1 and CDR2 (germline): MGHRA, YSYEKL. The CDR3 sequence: CASSQATGYMPEKLFF. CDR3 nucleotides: TGCGCCAGCAGCCAAGCGACAGGCTATATGCCCGAAAAACTGTTTTTT.

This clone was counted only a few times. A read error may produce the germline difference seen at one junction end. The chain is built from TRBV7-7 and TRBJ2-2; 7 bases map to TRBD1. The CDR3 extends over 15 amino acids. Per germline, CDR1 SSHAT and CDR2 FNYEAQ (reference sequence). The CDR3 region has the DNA TGTGCTAGCAGCCCCCCAGGCCAGGGGGCCGGGGAGCTGTTTTTT. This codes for CASSPPGQGAGELFF.

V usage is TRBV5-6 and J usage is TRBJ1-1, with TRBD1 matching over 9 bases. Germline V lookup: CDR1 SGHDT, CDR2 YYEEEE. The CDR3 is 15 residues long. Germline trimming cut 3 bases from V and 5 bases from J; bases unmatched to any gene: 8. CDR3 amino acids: CASSWRGTGNTEAFF. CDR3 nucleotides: TGTGCCAGCAGCTGGAGGGGGACAGGGAATACTGAAGCTTTCTTT.

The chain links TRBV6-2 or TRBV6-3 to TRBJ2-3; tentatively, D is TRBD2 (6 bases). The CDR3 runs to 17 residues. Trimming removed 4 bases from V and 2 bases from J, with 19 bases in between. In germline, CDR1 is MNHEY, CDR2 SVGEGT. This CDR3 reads CASSSLPGADYTDTQYF. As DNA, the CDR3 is TGTGCCAGCAGTTCCCTACCGGGAGCGGACTACACAGATACGCAGTATTTT.

This CDR3 is CASTTGWSTGELFF. In DNA, the CDR3 is TGTGCCAGCACTACTGGGTGGTCCACCGGGGAGCTGTTTTTT. The chain recombines TRBV6-5 with TRBJ2-2; the D is unclear. V was pared by 7 bases and J by 4 bases, with 13 bases between. This CDR3 is built from 14 residues. Germline V CDR1 and CDR2: MNHEY, SVGAGI.

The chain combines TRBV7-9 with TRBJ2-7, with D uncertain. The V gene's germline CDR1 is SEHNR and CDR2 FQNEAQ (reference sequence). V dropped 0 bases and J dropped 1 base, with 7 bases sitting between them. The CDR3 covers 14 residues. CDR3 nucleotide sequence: TGTGCCAGCAGCTTAGCGTCCGGTTCCTACGAGCAGTACTTC. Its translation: CASSLASGSYEQYF.

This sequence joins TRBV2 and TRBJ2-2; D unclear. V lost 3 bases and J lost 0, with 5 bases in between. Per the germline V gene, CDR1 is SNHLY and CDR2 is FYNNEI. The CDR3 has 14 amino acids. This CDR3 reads CASSDLTNTGELFF. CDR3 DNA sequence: TGTGCCAGCAGTGACCTTACGAACACCGGGGAGCTGTTTTTT.

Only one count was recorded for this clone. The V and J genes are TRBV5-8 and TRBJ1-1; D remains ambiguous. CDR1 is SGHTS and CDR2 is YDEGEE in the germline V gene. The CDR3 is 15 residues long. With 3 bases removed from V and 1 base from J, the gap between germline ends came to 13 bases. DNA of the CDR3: TGTGCCAGCAGCTCTAGACACGCCGGGAACACTGAAGCTTTCTTT. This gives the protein CASSSRHAGNTEAFF.

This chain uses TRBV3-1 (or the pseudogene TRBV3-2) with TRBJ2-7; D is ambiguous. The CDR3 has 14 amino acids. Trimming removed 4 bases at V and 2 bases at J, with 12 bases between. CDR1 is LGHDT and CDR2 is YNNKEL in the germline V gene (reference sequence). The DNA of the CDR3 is TGTGCCAGCAGCCCTTCAGGATTAACCTACGAGCAGTACTTC. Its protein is CASSPSGLTYEQYF.

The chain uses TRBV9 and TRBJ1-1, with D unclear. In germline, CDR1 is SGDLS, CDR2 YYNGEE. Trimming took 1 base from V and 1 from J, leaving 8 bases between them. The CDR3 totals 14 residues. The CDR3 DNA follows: TGTGCCAGCAGCGTAAACAGCCAGAACACTGAAGCTTTCTTT. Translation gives CASSVNSQNTEAFF.

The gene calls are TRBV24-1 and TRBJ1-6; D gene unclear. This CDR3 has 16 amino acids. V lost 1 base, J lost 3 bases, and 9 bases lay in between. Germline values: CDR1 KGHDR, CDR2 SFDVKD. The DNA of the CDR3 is TGTGCCACCAGTGATTTCGGGGATTACTATAATTCACCCCTCCACTTT. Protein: CATSDFGDYYNSPLHF.

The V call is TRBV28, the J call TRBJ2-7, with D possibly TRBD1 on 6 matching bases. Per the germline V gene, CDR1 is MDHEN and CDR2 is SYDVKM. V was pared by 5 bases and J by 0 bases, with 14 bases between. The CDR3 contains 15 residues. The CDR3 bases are TGTGCCAGCAGTGGCAGGGGACGGTCCTCCTACGAGCAGTACTTC. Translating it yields CASSGRGRSSYEQYF. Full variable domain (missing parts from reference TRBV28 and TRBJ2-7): DVKVTQSSRYLVKRTGEKVFLECVQDMDHENMFWYRQDPGLGLRLIYFSYDVKMKEKGDIPEGYSVSREKKERFSLILESASTNQTSMYLCASSGRGRSSYEQYFGPGTRLTVT.

The CDR3 nucleotides read TGTGCCAGCAGTTTACAGGGAGAGAACAATCAGCCCCAGCATTTT. It is translated as CASSLQGENNQPQHF. The chain joins TRBV6-6 to TRBJ1-5, with D perhaps matching TRBD1 (6 bases). This CDR3 region has 15 residues. V lost 4 bases and J 3 bases, leaving 13 bases between the germline ends. CDR1 is MNHNY and CDR2 is SVGAGI in the germline V gene (reference sequence).

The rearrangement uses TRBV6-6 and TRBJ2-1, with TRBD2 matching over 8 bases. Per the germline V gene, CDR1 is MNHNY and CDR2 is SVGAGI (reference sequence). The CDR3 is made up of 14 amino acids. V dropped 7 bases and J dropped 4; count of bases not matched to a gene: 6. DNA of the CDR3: TGTGCCAGCACTGGGAGCGGGAGATACAATGAGCAGTTCTTC. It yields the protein CASTGSGRYNEQFF.

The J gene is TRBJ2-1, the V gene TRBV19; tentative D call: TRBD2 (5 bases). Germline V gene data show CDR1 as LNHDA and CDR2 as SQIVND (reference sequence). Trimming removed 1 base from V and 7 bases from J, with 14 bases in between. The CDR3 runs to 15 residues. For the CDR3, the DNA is TGTGCCAGTAGTATAGGAGCGAGGGTTGCGAATGAGCAGTTCTTC. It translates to CASSIGARVANEQFF.

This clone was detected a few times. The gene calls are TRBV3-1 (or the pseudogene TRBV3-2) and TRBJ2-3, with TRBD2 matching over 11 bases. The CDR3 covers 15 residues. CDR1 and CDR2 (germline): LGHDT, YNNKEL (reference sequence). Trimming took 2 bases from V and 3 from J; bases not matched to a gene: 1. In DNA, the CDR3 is TGTGCCAGCAGCCAAACTAGCGGGAGTACAGATACGCAGTATTTT. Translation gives CASSQTSGSTDTQYF.

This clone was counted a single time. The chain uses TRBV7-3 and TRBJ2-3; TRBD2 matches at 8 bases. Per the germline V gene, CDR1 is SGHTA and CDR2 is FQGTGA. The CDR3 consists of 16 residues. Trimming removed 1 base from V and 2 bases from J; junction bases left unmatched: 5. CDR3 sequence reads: CASSLSPSGYTDTQYF. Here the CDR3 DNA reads TGTGCCAGCAGCTTAAGTCCTAGCGGGTACACAGATACGCAGTATTTT.

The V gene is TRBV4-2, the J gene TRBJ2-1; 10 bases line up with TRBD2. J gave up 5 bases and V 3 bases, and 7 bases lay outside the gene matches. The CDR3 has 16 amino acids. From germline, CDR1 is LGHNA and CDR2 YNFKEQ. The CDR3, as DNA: TGTGCCAGCAGCCACCTCGGACTAGCGGATCACAATGAGCAGTTCTTC. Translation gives CASSHLGLADHNEQFF.

This CDR3 is CASSFDRSYGYTF. In nucleotides, the CDR3 is TGTGCCAGCAGTTTCGACCGGTCCTATGGCTACACCTTC. This rearrangement joins TRBV27 to TRBJ1-2; D remains unclear. This CDR3 region has 13 residues. The germline V gene has CDR1 MNHEY and CDR2 SMNVEV (reference sequence). The germline V and J ends were trimmed by 3 bases and 4 bases, with 9 bases remaining between them.

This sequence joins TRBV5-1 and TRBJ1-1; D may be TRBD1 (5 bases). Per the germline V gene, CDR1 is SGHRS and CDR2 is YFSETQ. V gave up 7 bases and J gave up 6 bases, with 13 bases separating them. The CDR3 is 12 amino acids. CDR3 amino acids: CASGKGVAEAFF. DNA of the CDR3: TGCGCCAGCGGAAAAGGGGTCGCTGAAGCTTTCTTT.

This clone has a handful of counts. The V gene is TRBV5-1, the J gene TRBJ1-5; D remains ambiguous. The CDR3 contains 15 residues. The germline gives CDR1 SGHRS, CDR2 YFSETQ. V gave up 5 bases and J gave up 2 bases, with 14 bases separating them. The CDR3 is CASSPGLEGNQPQHF. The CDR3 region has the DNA TGCGCCAGCAGTCCCGGGCTAGAAGGCAATCAGCCCCAGCATTTT.

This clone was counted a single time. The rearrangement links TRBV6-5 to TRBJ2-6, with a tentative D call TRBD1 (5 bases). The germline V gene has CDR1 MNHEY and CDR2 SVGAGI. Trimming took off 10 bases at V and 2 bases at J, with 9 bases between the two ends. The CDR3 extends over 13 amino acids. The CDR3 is CATARAGANVLTF. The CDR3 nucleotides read TGTGCCACGGCCAGGGCTGGGGCCAACGTCCTGACTTTC.

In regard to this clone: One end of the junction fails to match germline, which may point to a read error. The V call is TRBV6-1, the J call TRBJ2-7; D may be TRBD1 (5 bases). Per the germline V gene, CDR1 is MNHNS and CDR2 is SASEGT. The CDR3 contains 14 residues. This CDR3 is CASREGVFNYEQYF. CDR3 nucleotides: TGTGCCAGCAGGGAAGGGGTTTTCAATTACGAGCAGTACTTC.

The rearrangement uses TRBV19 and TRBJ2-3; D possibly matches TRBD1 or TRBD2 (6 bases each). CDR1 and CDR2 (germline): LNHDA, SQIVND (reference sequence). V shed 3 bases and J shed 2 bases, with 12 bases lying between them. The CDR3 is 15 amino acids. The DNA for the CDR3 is TGTGCCAGTAGTATCGGGGGCCGAGCCACAGATACGCAGTATTTT. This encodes CASSIGGRATDTQYF.

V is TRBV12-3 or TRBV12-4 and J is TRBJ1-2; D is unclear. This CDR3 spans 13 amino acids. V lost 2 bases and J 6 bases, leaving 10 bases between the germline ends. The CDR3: CASSLRASNGYTF. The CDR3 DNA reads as TGTGCCAGCAGTTTAAGGGCATCAAATGGCTACACCTTC.

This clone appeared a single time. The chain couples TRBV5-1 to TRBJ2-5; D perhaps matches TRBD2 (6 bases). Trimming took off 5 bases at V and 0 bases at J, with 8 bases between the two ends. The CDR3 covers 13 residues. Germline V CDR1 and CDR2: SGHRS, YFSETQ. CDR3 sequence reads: CASSWDYQETQYF. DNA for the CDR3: TGCGCCAGCAGTTGGGACTACCAAGAGACCCAGTACTTC.

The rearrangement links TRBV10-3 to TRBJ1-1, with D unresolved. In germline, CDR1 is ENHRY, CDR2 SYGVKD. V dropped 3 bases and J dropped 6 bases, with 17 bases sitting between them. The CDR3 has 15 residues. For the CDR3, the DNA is TGTGCCATCAGTGATTCTGGGTTGGGAGCCCCTGAAGCTTTCTTT. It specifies CAISDSGLGAPEAFF.